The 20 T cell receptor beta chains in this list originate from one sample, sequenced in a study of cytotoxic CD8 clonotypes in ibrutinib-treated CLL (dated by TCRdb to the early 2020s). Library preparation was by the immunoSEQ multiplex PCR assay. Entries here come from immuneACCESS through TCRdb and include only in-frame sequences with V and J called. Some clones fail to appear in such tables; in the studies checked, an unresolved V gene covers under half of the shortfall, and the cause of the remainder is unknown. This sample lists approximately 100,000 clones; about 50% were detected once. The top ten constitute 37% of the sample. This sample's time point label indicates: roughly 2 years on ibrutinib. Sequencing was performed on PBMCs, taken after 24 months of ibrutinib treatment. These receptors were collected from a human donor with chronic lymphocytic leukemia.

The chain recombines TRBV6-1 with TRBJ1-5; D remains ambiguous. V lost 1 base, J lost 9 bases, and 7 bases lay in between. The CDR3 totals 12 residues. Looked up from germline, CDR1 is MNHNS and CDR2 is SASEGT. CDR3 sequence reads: CASSEVGRPQHF. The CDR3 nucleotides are TGTGCCAGCAGTGAAGTGGGAAGGCCCCAGCATTTT.

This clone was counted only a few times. DNA for the CDR3: TGTGCCAGCAGTCTAGTCGTCGGCTACGAGCAGTACTTC. Translation: CASSLVVGYEQYF. V and J are TRBV6-5 and TRBJ2-7; D uncertain. The CDR3 contains 13 residues. V was cut by 5 bases and J by 3 bases, with 11 bases left in between. CDR1 and CDR2 from the germline V gene are MNHEY and SVGAGI.

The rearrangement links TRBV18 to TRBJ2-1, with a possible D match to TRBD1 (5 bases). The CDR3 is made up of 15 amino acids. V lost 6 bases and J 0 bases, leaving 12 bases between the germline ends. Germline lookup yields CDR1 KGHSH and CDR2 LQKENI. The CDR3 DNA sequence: TGTGCCAGCTCCCGGACATTGAGCTCCTACAATGAGCAGTTCTTC. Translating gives CASSRTLSSYNEQFF.

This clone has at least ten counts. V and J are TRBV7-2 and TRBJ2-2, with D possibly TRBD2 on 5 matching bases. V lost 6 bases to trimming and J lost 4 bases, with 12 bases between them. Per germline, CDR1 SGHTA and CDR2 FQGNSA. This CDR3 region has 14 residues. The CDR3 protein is CASSFTRGTGELFF. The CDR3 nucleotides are TGTGCCAGCAGTTTTACTCGGGGCACCGGGGAGCTGTTTTTT.

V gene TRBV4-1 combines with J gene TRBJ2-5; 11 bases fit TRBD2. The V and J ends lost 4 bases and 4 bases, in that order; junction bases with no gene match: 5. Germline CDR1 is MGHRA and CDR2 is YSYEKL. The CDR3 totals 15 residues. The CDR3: CASSRLAGGRETQYF. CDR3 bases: TGCGCCAGCAGCCGCCTAGCGGGGGGTCGAGAGACCCAGTACTTC.

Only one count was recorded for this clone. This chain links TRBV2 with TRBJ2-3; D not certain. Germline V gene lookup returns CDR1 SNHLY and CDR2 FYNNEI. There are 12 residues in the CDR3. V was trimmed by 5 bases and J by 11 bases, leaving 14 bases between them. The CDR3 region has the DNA TGTGCCAGCAGTTTTGGCCCTTATGAGCAGTATTTT. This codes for CASSFGPYEQYF.

The DNA of the CDR3 is TGTGCCAGCAGTCTTAAAACTACGGGACAGGGCTACGAGCAGTACTTC. This gives the protein CASSLKTTGQGYEQYF. The chain couples TRBV6-6 to TRBJ2-7; TRBD1 agrees at 9 bases. The V segment lost 5 bases and the J segment 3 bases; nucleotides outside the gene matches: 11. This CDR3 contains 16 residues. The germline V gene encodes CDR1 MNHNY and CDR2 SVGAGI (reference sequence).

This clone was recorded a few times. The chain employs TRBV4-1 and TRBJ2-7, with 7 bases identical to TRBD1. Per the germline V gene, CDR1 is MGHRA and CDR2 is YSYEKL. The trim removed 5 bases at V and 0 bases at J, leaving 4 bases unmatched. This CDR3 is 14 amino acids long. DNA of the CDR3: TGCGCCAGCAGCGGGTCAGGGGGCTCCTACGAGCAGTACTTC. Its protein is CASSGSGGSYEQYF.

The CDR3 DNA follows: TGTGCCAGCAGTTGCCCGACAGGAACCTACTACGAGCAGTACTTC. Protein product: CASSCPTGTYYEQYF. The gene calls are TRBV27 and TRBJ2-7; possibly TRBD1 for D (6 bases). The germline V gene encodes CDR1 MNHEY and CDR2 SMNVEV (reference sequence). The CDR3 totals 15 residues. V lost 4 bases and J 3 bases, leaving 16 bases between the germline ends.

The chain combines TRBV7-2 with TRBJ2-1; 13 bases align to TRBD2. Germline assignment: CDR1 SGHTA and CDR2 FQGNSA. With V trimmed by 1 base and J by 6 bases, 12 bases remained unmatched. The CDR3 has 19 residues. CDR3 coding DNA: TGTGCCAGCAGCTTAGAAGGGACTAGCGGGGCCTGGGGTCGCAATGAGCAGTTCTTC. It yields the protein CASSLEGTSGAWGRNEQFF.

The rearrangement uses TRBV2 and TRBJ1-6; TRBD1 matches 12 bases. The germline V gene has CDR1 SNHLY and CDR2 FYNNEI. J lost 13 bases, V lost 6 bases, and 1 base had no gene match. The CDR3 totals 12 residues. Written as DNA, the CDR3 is TGTGCCAGCAGGGGACAGGGGGCCCCCCTCCACTTT. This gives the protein CASRGQGAPLHF.

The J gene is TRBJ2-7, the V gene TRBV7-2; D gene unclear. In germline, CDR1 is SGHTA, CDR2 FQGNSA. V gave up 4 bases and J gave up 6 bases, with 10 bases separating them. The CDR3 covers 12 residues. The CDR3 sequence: CASSSPWVEQYF. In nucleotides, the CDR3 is TGTGCCAGCAGCTCCCCCTGGGTCGAGCAGTACTTC.

The CDR3 here is CASSPPEAGPHRGYTF. In DNA, the CDR3 is TGTGCCAGCTCACCACCGGAGGCAGGCCCTCATCGTGGCTACACCTTC. The rearrangement links TRBV18 to TRBJ1-2; D call uncertain. This CDR3 contains 16 residues. V dropped 0 bases and J dropped 7 bases, with 18 bases sitting between them. Germline-derived CDR1 and CDR2 are KGHSH and LQKENI.

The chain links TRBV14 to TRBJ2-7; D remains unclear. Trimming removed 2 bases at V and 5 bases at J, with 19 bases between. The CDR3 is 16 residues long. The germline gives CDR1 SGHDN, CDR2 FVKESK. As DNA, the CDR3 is TGTGCCAGCAGCCAATTACGGACGGCTCTTGCCAACGAGCAGTACTTC. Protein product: CASSQLRTALANEQYF.

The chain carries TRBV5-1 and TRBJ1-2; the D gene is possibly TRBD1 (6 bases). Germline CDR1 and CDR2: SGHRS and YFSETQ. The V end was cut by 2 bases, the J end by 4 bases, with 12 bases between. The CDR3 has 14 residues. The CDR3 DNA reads TGCGCCAGCAGCTTCGACAGGAGAACCTATGGCTACACCTTC. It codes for CASSFDRRTYGYTF.

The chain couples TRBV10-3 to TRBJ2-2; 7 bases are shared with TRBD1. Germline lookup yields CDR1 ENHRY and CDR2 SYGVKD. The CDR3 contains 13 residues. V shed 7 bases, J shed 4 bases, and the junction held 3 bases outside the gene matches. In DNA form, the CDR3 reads TGTGCCATCAATTACAGGGGCACCGGGGAGCTGTTTTTT. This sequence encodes CAINYRGTGELFF.

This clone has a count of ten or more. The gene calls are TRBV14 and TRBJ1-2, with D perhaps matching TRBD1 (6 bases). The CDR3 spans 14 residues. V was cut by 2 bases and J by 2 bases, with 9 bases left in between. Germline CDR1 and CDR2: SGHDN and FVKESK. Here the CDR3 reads CASSQRGHNYGYTF. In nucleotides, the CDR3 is TGTGCCAGCAGCCAAAGGGGACACAACTATGGCTACACCTTC.

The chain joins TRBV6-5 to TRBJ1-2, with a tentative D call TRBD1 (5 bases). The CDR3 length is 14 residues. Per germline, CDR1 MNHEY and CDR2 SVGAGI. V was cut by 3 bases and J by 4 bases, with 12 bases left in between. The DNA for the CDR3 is TGTGCCAGCAGTTATAACAGGAAGAGCTATGGCTACACCTTC. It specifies CASSYNRKSYGYTF.

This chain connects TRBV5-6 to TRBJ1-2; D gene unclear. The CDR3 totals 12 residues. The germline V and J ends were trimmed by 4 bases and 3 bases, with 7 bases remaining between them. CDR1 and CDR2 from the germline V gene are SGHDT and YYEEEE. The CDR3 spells CASSQSYYGYTF. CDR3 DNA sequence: TGTGCCAGCAGCCAATCTTACTATGGCTACACCTTC.

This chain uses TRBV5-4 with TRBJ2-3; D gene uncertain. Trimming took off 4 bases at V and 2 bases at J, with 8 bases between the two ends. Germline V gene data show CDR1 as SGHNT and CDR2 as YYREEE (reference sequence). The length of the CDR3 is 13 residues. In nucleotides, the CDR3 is TGTGCCAGCAGCGTGTATGACACAGATACGCAGTATTTT. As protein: CASSVYDTDTQYF.